The sequence of this T cell receptor (beta chain) was determined in a study of lymphopenia after photon versus proton radiotherapy. Data came from immunoSEQ multiplex PCR; TCRdb stores just in-frame clones and leaves some out. The sample includes about 7,300 clones, roughly 90% of them seen just once. The V gene's germline CDR1 is SGHTA and CDR2 FQGNSA. This CDR3 region has 17 residues. Germline trimming cut 5 bases from V and 2 bases from J; bases unmatched to any gene: 12. On this clone: Its specificity is not known.

Study-wide points: Proton therapy kept repertoires fairly stable, unlike photons, which gained effector/memory cells. A bigger post-nadir fall in TCR diversity correlated inversely with survival time in deceased patients. After the lymphocyte nadir, photon-treated repertoires showed oligoclonal expansion, especially of CD8+ Temra cells.

This TCR was sampled from a man between 60 and 75 years old with cholangiocarcinoma. This chain links TRBV7-2 with TRBJ2-7; 10 bases align to TRBD1. Source: peripheral blood, taken from a patient treated with photon-based radiotherapy. The CDR3: CASSEQPTGGEAYEQYF. The CDR3 DNA reads TGTGCCAGCAGCGAACAGCCGACAGGGGGCGAGGCCTACGAGCAGTACTTC.